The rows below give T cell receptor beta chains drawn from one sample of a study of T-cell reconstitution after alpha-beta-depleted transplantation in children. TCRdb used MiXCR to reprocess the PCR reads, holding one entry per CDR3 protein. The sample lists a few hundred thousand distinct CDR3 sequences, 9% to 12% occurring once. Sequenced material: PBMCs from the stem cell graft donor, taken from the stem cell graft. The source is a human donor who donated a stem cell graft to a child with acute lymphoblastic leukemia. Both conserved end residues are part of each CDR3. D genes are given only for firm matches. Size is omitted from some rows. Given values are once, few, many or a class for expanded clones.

TGTGCCAGCAGCTACCGGACATTGAGGAACACTGAATCTTTCTTT	CASSYRTLRNTESFF	-	TRBV7-2	TRBJ1-1	-
TGTGCCATCAGTGAGACCCCCGATGAGCAGTTCTTC	CAISETPDEQFF	-	TRBV10-3	TRBJ2-1	few
TGTGCCAGCAGCGTAGGACTAGCGGGGAACACCGGGGAGCTGTTTTTT	CASSVGLAGNTGELFF	TRBD2	TRBV9	TRBJ2-2	many
TGTGCCAGCAGCAAGGGACAGGTCAGCAATCAGCCCCAGCATTTT	CASSKGQVSNQPQHF	TRBD1	TRBV7-9	TRBJ1-5	few
TGTGCCAGCAGCTCGGCTAGTAGTGGTTACGAGCAGTACTTC	CASSSASSGYEQYF	-	TRBV7-9	TRBJ2-7	many
TGTGCCAGCAGCTTAGAGTCTAGCGGCACCTACAATGAGCAGTTCTTC	CASSLESSGTYNEQFF	TRBD2	TRBV7-2	TRBJ2-1	-
TGTGCCAGCTCCGCTGGGACAGTCTCTGGAAACACCATATATTTT	CASSAGTVSGNTIYF	TRBD1	TRBV2	TRBJ1-3	few
TGTGCCAGCAGCTTAGGTGCCGGACTTAGCAATCAGCCCCAGCATTTT	CASSLGAGLSNQPQHF	-	TRBV7-6	TRBJ1-5	many
TGCGCCAGCAGCCAAGGAGCGGGAGCCTTAAATGAGCAGTTCTTC	CASSQGAGALNEQFF	TRBD2	TRBV4-3	TRBJ2-1	few
TGTGCCAGCAGTTACTGGGACAGTTCCTCCTACGAGCAGTACTTC	CASSYWDSSSYEQYF	TRBD1	TRBV6-2/TRBV6-3	TRBJ2-7	few
TGTGCCAGCAGTCCGGCCGGGACAGGGGTCTATGGCTACACCTTC	CASSPAGTGVYGYTF	TRBD1	TRBV6-1	TRBJ1-2	-
TGCAGTGCCGGGACTAGCGAGACCTACGAGCAGTACTTC	CSAGTSETYEQYF	TRBD2	TRBV20-1	TRBJ2-7	-
TGCAGCGTTGCGGCGGCCGGCAATGAGCAGTTCTTC	CSVAAAGNEQFF	-	TRBV29-1	TRBJ2-1	-
TGTGCCAGCAGTTCCTACGGGGCCCCTCAGCCCCAGCATTTT	CASSSYGAPQPQHF	-	TRBV6-2/TRBV6-3	TRBJ1-5	-
TGTGCCAGCAGTTGGCGCGGTCCGAATGAGCAGTTCTTC	CASSWRGPNEQFF	-	TRBV27	TRBJ2-1	-
TGTGCCATCAGTGAGTCGCGTACCGCTAGCACAGATACGCAGTATTTT	CAISESRTASTDTQYF	-	TRBV10-3	TRBJ2-3	few
TGTGCCACCAGCTGGGACCTACAAGAGACCCAGTACTTC	CATSWDLQETQYF	-	TRBV15	TRBJ2-5	-
TGCAGTGCTACCCCGGGTGGCGGGCCCCAGCATTTT	CSATPGGGPQHF	-	TRBV20-1	TRBJ1-5	many
TGTGCCAGCACCCCAGAAAACTATGGCTACACCTTC	CASTPENYGYTF	-	TRBV7-9	TRBJ1-2	-
TGTGCCAGCAGGCCCGGGACGGGTAATCAGCCCCAGCATTTT	CASRPGTGNQPQHF	-	TRBV12-3/TRBV12-4	TRBJ1-5	many
TGCGCCAGCAGGTGGGGGACTAGCGGGTACAATGAGCAGTTCTTC	CASRWGTSGYNEQFF	TRBD2	TRBV5-1	TRBJ2-1	many
TGCAGTGCTAGACGGGGGGAAGGTAGCAATCAGCCCCAGCATTTT	CSARRGEGSNQPQHF	-	TRBV20-1	TRBJ1-5	-
TGTGCCAGCAGCCGGACCGGAGGGACCGGGGAGCTGTTTTTT	CASSRTGGTGELFF	-	TRBV7-2	TRBJ2-2	few
TGTGCCAGCAGCTTATTGTCTGCGGGAGGGACAGATACGCAGTATTTT	CASSLLSAGGTDTQYF	TRBD2	TRBV7-2	TRBJ2-3	few
TGTGCCAGCAGCTCCTGGACTAGCGGCCAAGAGACCCAGTACTTC	CASSSWTSGQETQYF	TRBD2	TRBV7-2	TRBJ2-5	few
TGTGCCAGCAGTTACCTACAGGGGCTGGCCAATGAAAAACTGTTTTTT	CASSYLQGLANEKLFF	TRBD1	TRBV6-5	TRBJ1-4	few
TGTGCCACGGGACTAGCGGGAGGGTACAATGAGCAGTTCTTC	CATGLAGGYNEQFF	TRBD2	TRBV3-1	TRBJ2-1	-
TGTGCCAGCAGCTTGGTGACGGGCCCACACGGGAACACTGAAGCTTTCTTT	CASSLVTGPHGNTEAFF	-	TRBV5-5	TRBJ1-1	few
TGTGCCAGTAGCGCCCGGGACAGGGAGGAGAACGGCGGCTACACCTTC	CASSARDREENGGYTF	TRBD1	TRBV19	TRBJ1-2	few
TGCGCCAGCAGCTTTAGCGGGAGGACGAGCACAGATACGCAGTATTTT	CASSFSGRTSTDTQYF	TRBD2	TRBV5-1	TRBJ2-3	-
TGCGCCAGCAGCCAAGAGACAGGGAAGCAGCCCCAGCATTTT	CASSQETGKQPQHF	TRBD1	TRBV4-3	TRBJ1-5	-
TGTGCCAGCAGTGGGGAGACCTACAATGAGCAGTTCTTC	CASSGETYNEQFF	-	TRBV6-2/TRBV6-3	TRBJ2-1	-
TGCAGTGCTAGAGGAGGGGGCCGCCTAGAGGGCTACACCTTC	CSARGGGRLEGYTF	TRBD1	TRBV20-1	TRBJ1-2	-
TGCGCCAGCGAGAGTGGGAGGGCCTCCGAGCAGTACTTC	CASESGRASEQYF	TRBD2	TRBV4-3	TRBJ2-7	-
TGTGCCAGCAGTTACGGCCCAGGGACTAGCACAGATACGCAGTATTTT	CASSYGPGTSTDTQYF	-	TRBV6-2/TRBV6-3	TRBJ2-3	-
TGCAGCGATACAGGAGTCACTGAAGCTTTCTTT	CSDTGVTEAFF	-	TRBV29-1	TRBJ1-1	many
TGCGCCAGCACCTCCACGGGCGGCTACAATGAGCAGTTCTTC	CASTSTGGYNEQFF	-	TRBV5-1	TRBJ2-1	many
TGCAGTGCTGAAAGAGATCGCGGCGGTGAGCAGTTCTTC	CSAERDRGGEQFF	-	TRBV20-1	TRBJ2-1	-